This T cell receptor beta chain was recovered during a study of T-cell reconstitution after alpha-beta-depleted transplantation in children. Study observations and caveats: It was reported that alpha-beta T cells came from several hundred expanded graft clones (about two months after transplant). In some patients, recipient T cells and intrathymic progenitors surviving conditioning explained high day-60 diversity.

Between the trimmed V and J ends, which lost 3 bases and 5 bases, there was a span of 7 bases. The length of the CDR3 is 11 residues. The V gene's germline CDR1 is DFQATT and CDR2 SNEGSKA (reference sequence). Details on this clonotype: What it recognizes is unknown.

Unique molecular identifiers were used in preparing the TCRbeta library. TCRdb reprocessed the PCR reads with MiXCR, giving one entry per CDR3 protein. The data show 800,000 to 1,000,000 distinct CDR3 sequences, about 31% seen once. This sample comprised PBMCs, mostly from graft donor cells, obtained 360 days after TCRalphabeta/CD19-depleted stem cell transplant. The chain carries TRBV20-1 and TRBJ1-2; the D gene is possibly TRBD1 (6 bases). This receptor was obtained from a boy under three years old who had a stem cell transplant for SCID, so the T cells may come from the graft donor. The CDR3 DNA is TGCAGTGCTAGCAGGGGATATGGCTACACCTTC. Translation gives CSASRGYGYTF.